Each of the 23 T cell receptor beta chains below was sequenced from the same sample in a study of blood T cell repertoires in COVID-19. Here immunoSEQ multiplex PCR was the method, and the copy in TCRdb shows in-frame clones only, minus some. The sample holds about 160,000 clones, around 82% seen once. Sequencing was done on a sample of peripheral blood. The receptor source for this set is a man aged 55 to 70 with active or convalescent COVID-19.

The chain is built from TRBV9 and TRBJ2-1, with 10 bases fitting TRBD1. The V gene end was trimmed by 0 bases and the J gene end by 2 bases; junction bases not matched to a gene: 2. The CDR3 is 16 amino acids. Per germline, CDR1 SGDLS and CDR2 YYNGEE. The CDR3 DNA reads as TGTGCCAGCAGCGTAGGGGGACAGGGGCCCTACAATGAGCAGTTCTTC. Translated, it gives CASSVGGQGPYNEQFF.

The rearrangement links TRBV13 to TRBJ1-2; D is undetermined. The CDR3 is made up of 16 amino acids. Germline V lookup: CDR1 PRHDT, CDR2 FYEKMQ (reference sequence). Between the trimmed V and J ends, which lost 5 bases and 4 bases, there was a span of 20 bases. The CDR3 reads CASSPTNPAIFYGYTF. The CDR3 nucleotides read TGTGCCAGCAGCCCGACAAACCCGGCGATTTTCTATGGCTACACCTTC.

The CDR3 bases are TGTGCCAGCATGTCAGGCTCCTACGAGCAGTACTTC. Protein: CASMSGSYEQYF. This rearrangement joins TRBV2 to TRBJ2-7; the D is unclear. V lost 7 bases and J 0 bases, leaving 7 bases between the germline ends. The V gene's germline CDR1 is SNHLY and CDR2 FYNNEI. CDR3 length: 12 amino acids.

J is TRBJ2-7 and V is TRBV10-2; 7 nucleotides match TRBD1. After removal of 7 bases from V and 3 bases from J, the junction contained 6 bases not matched to a gene. This CDR3 is built from 13 residues. Germline-derived CDR1 and CDR2 are WSHSY and SAAADI. CDR3 sequence (DNA): TGCGCCAGCACTGCCGGGACAGACTACGAGCAGTACTTC. Translating gives CASTAGTDYEQYF.

The J gene is TRBJ2-3, the V gene TRBV7-9; 11 bases align to TRBD1. The CDR3 spans 16 residues. Trimming removed 4 bases from V and 2 bases from J; junction bases left unmatched: 5. Germline loops: CDR1 SEHNR, CDR2 FQNEAQ (reference sequence). The CDR3 nucleotides read TGTGCCAGCAGCTCGAGGACAGGGGGCAACACAGATACGCAGTATTTT. It yields the protein CASSSRTGGNTDTQYF.

The chain couples TRBV5-4 to TRBJ1-1; D unclear. Between the trimmed V and J ends, which lost 1 base and 0 bases, there was a span of 4 bases. The length of the CDR3 is 13 residues. Germline V gene data show CDR1 as SGHNT and CDR2 as YYREEE (reference sequence). The CDR3 sequence: CASSLSMNTEAFF. CDR3 nucleotide sequence: TGTGCCAGCAGCTTGTCCATGAACACTGAAGCTTTCTTT.

This clone was observed once. The V and J genes are TRBV28 and TRBJ1-5, with unresolved D. CDR1 MDHEN and CDR2 SYDVKM come from the germline V gene. The CDR3 runs to 18 residues. Trimming removed 5 bases at V and 3 bases at J, with 23 bases between. CDR3 loop: CASSLSPSRRAVNQPQHF. CDR3 nucleotides: TGTGCCAGCAGTCTATCCCCTTCGCGGAGGGCCGTCAATCAGCCCCAGCATTTT.

The rearrangement uses TRBV9 and TRBJ1-6; D remains ambiguous. V was shortened by 0 bases and J by 9 bases, with 7 bases between the two germline ends. Germline-derived CDR1 and CDR2 are SGDLS and YYNGEE. The CDR3 is 13 residues long. DNA for the CDR3: TGTGCCAGCAGCGTAGTCGGCGGTTCACCCCTCCACTTT. It is translated as CASSVVGGSPLHF.

This clone was counted once. The chain is built from TRBV3-1 (or the pseudogene TRBV3-2) and TRBJ1-1; D gene ambiguous. Germline loops: CDR1 LGHDT, CDR2 YNNKEL (reference sequence). Trimming removed 1 base from V and 1 base from J, with 10 bases in between. The CDR3 length is 15 residues. CDR3 region: CASSQVRAGNTEAFF. CDR3 DNA sequence: TGTGCCAGCAGCCAAGTCCGAGCTGGGAACACTGAAGCTTTCTTT.

This chain uses TRBV24-1 with TRBJ2-7; 8 positions agree with TRBD1. V gave up 8 bases and J gave up 5 bases; unmatched junction bases: 4. The CDR3 runs to 12 residues. CDR1 is KGHDR, CDR2 SFDVKD, per germline. CDR3 nucleotides: TGTGCCACCAAGCTGGACAGGGACGAGCAGTACTTC. Translation gives CATKLDRDEQYF.

V gene TRBV6-5 combines with J gene TRBJ1-1, with D uncertain. The CDR3 runs 14 residues. Germline CDR1 MNHEY, CDR2 SVGAGI. Trimming took 7 bases from V and 0 from J, leaving 12 bases between them. In DNA form, the CDR3 reads TGTGCCAGCACGAGTCGGACTCTGAACACTGAAGCTTTCTTT. This encodes CASTSRTLNTEAFF.

This chain uses TRBV5-5 with TRBJ2-7, with a weak D call TRBD2 (7 bases). The CDR3 is 16 amino acids. Looked up from germline, CDR1 is SGHKS and CDR2 is YYEKEE (reference sequence). Trimming removed 1 base at V and 5 bases at J, with 19 bases between. The CDR3 protein is CASSLFRGARVNEQYF. The CDR3 coding sequence is TGTGCCAGCAGCTTGTTTCGGGGGGCGAGGGTAAACGAGCAGTACTTC.

This chain links TRBV4-1 with TRBJ1-2; 7 bases are shared with TRBD1. The CDR3 spans 15 residues. V was clipped by 0 bases and J by 6 bases; unmatched bases: 7. From germline, CDR1 is MGHRA and CDR2 YSYEKL. CDR3 sequence (DNA): TGCGCCAGCAGCCAAGAAGCGACAGGGAGCGATGGCTACACCTTC. It is translated as CASSQEATGSDGYTF.

The genes are TRBV19 and TRBJ2-5; perhaps TRBD2 as D (6 bases). The CDR3 has 15 residues. Germline loops: CDR1 LNHDA, CDR2 SQIVND (reference sequence). Trimming shortened V by 3 bases and J by 4 bases, and 15 bases separated the two germline ends. The CDR3 is CASSIPGTGRETQYF. The CDR3 DNA follows: TGTGCCAGTAGTATCCCAGGGACTGGAAGAGAGACCCAGTACTTC.

About this clone itself: The sample has other DNA sequences that encode this CDR3 too. The chain has TRBV24-1 and TRBJ1-5; D unresolved. The CDR3 extends over 14 amino acids. With 6 bases removed from V and 0 bases from J, the gap between germline ends came to 8 bases. CDR1 KGHDR and CDR2 SFDVKD come from the germline V gene. CDR3 DNA sequence: TGTGCCACCAGTCGAGGAAATAGCAATCAGCCCCAGCATTTT. It translates to CATSRGNSNQPQHF.

The chain uses TRBV10-3 and TRBJ1-5; the D gene is possibly TRBD1 (5 bases). Germline V gene lookup returns CDR1 ENHRY and CDR2 SYGVKD. CDR3 length: 14 amino acids. The V and J ends lost 3 bases and 5 bases respectively, with 11 bases between them. The CDR3 here is CAISDLIGDQPQHF. The DNA of the CDR3 is TGTGCCATCAGTGACTTGATAGGGGATCAGCCCCAGCATTTT.

V is TRBV9 and J is TRBJ1-6; D gene ambiguous. Trimming left V 3 bases short and J 1 base short, with 17 bases between. The CDR3 has 18 amino acids. Germline V gene sequence: CDR1 SGDLS, CDR2 YYNGEE. CDR3 residues: CASSAREGQESYNSPLHF. CDR3 DNA: TGTGCCAGCAGCGCCCGTGAGGGTCAGGAGTCCTATAATTCACCCCTCCACTTT.

V is TRBV28 and J is TRBJ2-1, with 9 bases matching TRBD2. Germline CDR1 reads MDHEN; CDR2 reads SYDVKM. This CDR3 is 16 amino acids long. After removal of 7 bases from V and 1 base from J, the junction contained 8 bases not matched to a gene. The CDR3 here is CASTSRAGGSYNEQFF. DNA for the CDR3: TGTGCCAGCACCTCCCGGGCGGGAGGGTCCTACAATGAGCAGTTCTTC. Full variable domain (rest looked up from reference TRBV28 and TRBJ2-1): DVKVTQSSRYLVKRTGEKVFLECVQDMDHENMFWYRQDPGLGLRLIYFSYDVKMKEKGDIPEGYSVSREKKERFSLILESASTNQTSMYLCASTSRAGGSYNEQFFGPGTRLTVL.

V gene TRBV6-5 combines with J gene TRBJ2-7, with 12 bases lining up with TRBD2. Germline V gene sequence: CDR1 MNHEY, CDR2 SVGAGI. The length of the CDR3 is 16 residues. V lost 2 bases, J lost 0 bases, and 2 bases stayed unmatched. CDR3 region: CASSYASGGGSYEQYF. Here the CDR3 DNA reads TGTGCCAGCAGTTACGCTAGCGGGGGGGGCTCCTACGAGCAGTACTTC.

The chain joins TRBV7-9 to TRBJ1-4, with 9 bases lining up with TRBD1. There are 14 residues in the CDR3. Germline CDR1 SEHNR, CDR2 FQNEAQ (reference sequence). The V segment lost 5 bases and the J segment 10 bases; nucleotides outside the gene matches: 8. In nucleotides, the CDR3 is TGTGCCAGCAGCCCTGGGACAGGGTACGGAAAACTGTTTTTT. Translating gives CASSPGTGYGKLFF.

This sequence joins TRBV5-4 and TRBJ2-7; D might be TRBD2 (7 bases). This CDR3 is built from 15 residues. Trimming left V 3 bases short and J 2 bases short, with 15 bases between. Germline values: CDR1 SGHNT, CDR2 YYREEE (reference sequence). The CDR3 protein is CASSWGAGTTYEQYF. The DNA for the CDR3 is TGTGCCAGCAGCTGGGGGGCGGGGACTACCTACGAGCAGTACTTC.

The chain recombines TRBV19 with TRBJ1-4, with TRBD1 identical over 7 bases. Germline V CDR1 and CDR2: LNHDA, SQIVND (reference sequence). Trimming at V came to 5 bases and at J to 7 bases, leaving 10 bases not matched to a gene. This CDR3 contains 15 residues. The CDR3 is CASSDRQGVSEKLFF. The CDR3 bases are TGTGCCAGTAGTGACCGACAGGGCGTTTCTGAAAAACTGTTTTTT.

V usage is TRBV7-2 and J usage is TRBJ2-1, with 9 bases lining up with TRBD1. Looked up from germline, CDR1 is SGHTA and CDR2 is FQGNSA. Trimming took 5 bases from V and 9 from J; bases not matched to a gene: 5. The CDR3 loop spans 13 amino acids. The CDR3 region has the DNA TGTGCCAGCAGCCAACAGGGGGCTGGTGAGCAGTTCTTC. Its translation is CASSQQGAGEQFF.